The 26 T cell receptor beta chains below all came from one sample that was sequenced in a study of blood T cell repertoires in COVID-19. Clones were read by immunoSEQ multiplex PCR, and TCRdb kept only the in-frame ones, dropping some. The table lists around 250,000 clones, about 90% of them singletons. Sequencing input: PBMCs or T cells enriched from blood (not recorded which). The receptors come from a human donor in a cohort exposed to, infected with or recovered from COVID-19 (not recorded which). The donor label of this sample is uncertain.

This chain joins TRBV4-1 and TRBJ1-2, with D perhaps TRBD1 (5 bases). The V and J ends lost 2 bases and 7 bases respectively, with 14 bases between them. Per the germline V gene, CDR1 is MGHRA and CDR2 is YSYEKL. The CDR3 consists of 14 residues. CDR3 nucleotide sequence: TGCGCCAGCAGCCAACCGTGGGGGGATCCTGGCTACACCTTC. Translating it yields CASSQPWGDPGYTF.

The chain joins TRBV9 to TRBJ1-2; D is undetermined. Deletions cut 4 bases from V and 5 bases from J, with 15 bases between. Germline V CDR1 and CDR2: SGDLS, YYNGEE. The CDR3 has 14 residues. This CDR3 reads CASSTRGDPYGYTF. In DNA, the CDR3 is TGTGCCAGCAGCACCCGGGGAGACCCATATGGCTACACCTTC.

This clone appeared a few times. The chain combines TRBV27 with TRBJ1-2; weak D call: TRBD1 (6 bases). The germline V and J ends were trimmed by 4 bases and 7 bases, with 13 bases remaining between them. This CDR3 is built from 13 residues. Germline assignment: CDR1 MNHEY and CDR2 SMNVEV (reference sequence). CDR3 in amino acids: CASSSRVGGGYTF. The CDR3 DNA reads as TGTGCCAGCAGTTCTAGGGTAGGGGGTGGCTACACCTTC.

This sequence joins TRBV20-1 and TRBJ2-7; D is perhaps TRBD1 (6 bases). V was pared by 6 bases and J by 7 bases, with 13 bases between. Germline CDR1 is DFQATT and CDR2 is SNEGSKA (reference sequence). The length of the CDR3 is 11 residues. The CDR3 loop is CSAGTSREQYF. CDR3 DNA sequence: TGCAGTGCGGGGACATCCCGGGAGCAGTACTTC.

As concerns this clone: The sample carries other DNA sequences with the same CDR3. This chain joins TRBV12-3 or TRBV12-4 and TRBJ1-1, with D unclear. The CDR3 contains 13 residues. V dropped 2 bases and J dropped 1 base, with 5 bases sitting between them. The CDR3 DNA is TGTGCCAGCAGTTTACAGGAGAACACTGAAGCTTTCTTT. Translating it yields CASSLQENTEAFF.

This chain uses TRBV20-1 with TRBJ1-4; no firm D call. CDR3 length: 10 amino acids. Germline V gene data show CDR1 as DFQATT and CDR2 as SNEGSKA (reference sequence). V was trimmed by 2 bases and J by 11 bases, leaving 6 bases between them. The CDR3 DNA reads TGCAGTGCTAGAAACGGTAAACTGTTTTTT. Translation gives CSARNGKLFF.

The chain carries TRBV24-1 and TRBJ2-7; 8 nucleotides align to TRBD1. This CDR3 region has 15 residues. V dropped 2 bases and J dropped 0; count of bases not matched to a gene: 2. Germline CDR1 reads KGHDR; CDR2 reads SFDVKD. The CDR3 sequence is CATSDSGGYSYEQYF. For the CDR3, the DNA is TGTGCCACCAGTGATTCAGGGGGCTACTCCTACGAGCAGTACTTC.

The chain joins TRBV27 to TRBJ2-7; TRBD2 agrees at 7 bases. The CDR3 runs to 13 residues. The junction had 1 base not matched to a gene; V was cut back by 2 bases and J by 3 bases. Germline CDR1 is MNHEY and CDR2 is SMNVEV (reference sequence). The CDR3 protein is CASSLSGDYEQYF. In nucleotides, the CDR3 is TGTGCCAGCAGTTTAAGCGGGGACTACGAGCAGTACTTC.

The sample holds one count of this clone. This sequence joins TRBV2 and TRBJ2-2; D is unresolved. This CDR3 spans 14 amino acids. Per the germline V gene, CDR1 is SNHLY and CDR2 is FYNNEI. The germline V and J ends were trimmed by 1 base and 9 bases, with 12 bases remaining between them. The CDR3 DNA is TGTGCCAGCAGTGAAGGAGGAAGGCATTGGGAGCTGTTTTTT. Translating it yields CASSEGGRHWELFF.

The gene calls are TRBV6-6 and TRBJ2-5, with D tentatively TRBD1 (5 bases). The CDR3 covers 15 residues. V lost 2 bases, J lost 2 bases, and 12 bases lay in between. Per the germline V gene, CDR1 is MNHNY and CDR2 is SVGAGI (reference sequence). CDR3 residues: CASSYAPGLQETQYF. As DNA, the CDR3 is TGTGCCAGCAGTTACGCCCCAGGGTTACAAGAGACCCAGTACTTC.

The CDR3 nucleotides read TGTGCCAGTAGTATCCTCCCGCTAGCAGGCACTGAAGCTTTCTTT. Translated: CASSILPLAGTEAFF. This sequence joins TRBV19 and TRBJ1-1; no definite D call. Trimming cost V 3 bases and J 4 bases, with 15 bases left between them. This CDR3 is built from 15 residues. The germline V gene has CDR1 LNHDA and CDR2 SQIVND (reference sequence).

V usage is TRBV12-5 and J usage is TRBJ1-1, with TRBD1 identical over 7 bases. The CDR3 is 17 amino acids. V lost 1 base, J lost 0 bases, and 8 bases stayed unmatched. Per the germline V gene, CDR1 is LGHNT and CDR2 is FRNRAP. CDR3 residues: CASGLARDSRMNTEAFF. The CDR3 coding sequence is TGTGCTAGTGGTTTGGCTCGGGACAGCCGCATGAACACTGAAGCTTTCTTT.

The gene calls are TRBV29-1 and TRBJ1-1, with TRBD1 matching over 9 bases. V shed 6 bases, J shed 2 bases, and the junction held 4 bases outside the gene matches. CDR1 is SQVTM, CDR2 ANQGSEA, per germline. The CDR3 length is 13 residues. This chain's CDR3 is CSVRDRVNTEAFF. The DNA of the CDR3 is TGCAGCGTCCGGGACAGGGTTAACACTGAAGCTTTCTTT.

The chain recombines TRBV2 with TRBJ2-1; no clear D gene. The CDR3 is 12 residues long. Per germline, CDR1 SNHLY and CDR2 FYNNEI. The V gene lost 10 bases and the J gene lost 4 bases, with 11 bases spanning the gap. CDR3 sequence: CATAPRYNEQFF. The CDR3 DNA follows: TGTGCCACCGCCCCCAGATACAATGAGCAGTTCTTC.

The chain is built from TRBV19 and TRBJ1-2; 9 nucleotides line up with TRBD1. Trimming took 9 bases from V and 8 from J; bases not matched to a gene: 16. Germline V gene lookup returns CDR1 LNHDA and CDR2 SQIVND (reference sequence). This CDR3 contains 15 residues. The CDR3 DNA sequence: TGTGCCAGCGGACAGGGGCTCTTCGGACCCTCCGGCTACACCTTC. Translation gives CASGQGLFGPSGYTF.

This clone has a handful of counts. J is TRBJ1-2 and V is TRBV28, with a weak D call TRBD1 (5 bases). The germline V and J ends were trimmed by 3 bases and 2 bases, with 13 bases remaining between them. Germline V gene lookup returns CDR1 MDHEN and CDR2 SYDVKM. The CDR3 runs to 15 residues. The CDR3 DNA is TGTGCCAGCAGTTTCGGAGGGGTTCTCAACTATGGCTACACCTTC. Amino acids: CASSFGGVLNYGYTF.

J is TRBJ1-5 and V is TRBV5-1; 7 bases align to TRBD1. Germline lookup yields CDR1 SGHRS and CDR2 YFSETQ. Losses at the gene ends were 4 bases for V and 6 bases for J; bases not matched to a gene: 13. CDR3 size: 16 residues. CDR3 sequence (DNA): TGCGCCAGCAGCCCCGATGGGACAGCCGACCGTCAGCCCCAGCATTTT. It encodes CASSPDGTADRQPQHF.

This chain connects TRBV5-1 to TRBJ2-2, with 9 bases identical to TRBD1. V shed 6 bases and J 6 bases; nucleotides not matched to a gene: 9. Germline CDR1 SGHRS, CDR2 YFSETQ. The CDR3 runs to 15 residues. CDR3 sequence reads: CASKGQGVGAGELFF. The DNA of the CDR3 is TGCGCCAGCAAGGGACAGGGCGTTGGGGCCGGGGAGCTGTTTTTT.

The chain is built from TRBV4-3 and TRBJ2-1; the D gene is possibly TRBD1 (7 bases). In germline, CDR1 is LGHNA, CDR2 YSLEER. There are 14 residues in the CDR3. V lost 2 bases to trimming and J lost 7 bases, with 12 bases between them. The CDR3 nucleotides are TGCGCCAGCAGCCAAAACAGGGGAGGTAATGAGCAGTTCTTC. Translation: CASSQNRGGNEQFF.

The chain links TRBV27 to TRBJ1-6; TRBD1 is a possible D gene (6 bases). V was shortened by 6 bases and J by 6 bases, with 15 bases between the two germline ends. Germline CDR1 is MNHEY and CDR2 is SMNVEV (reference sequence). This CDR3 is built from 15 residues. The DNA for the CDR3 is TGTGCCAGCAGCACTAGGGGGGGCTTTAATTCACCCCTCCACTTT. As protein: CASSTRGGFNSPLHF.

The chain is built from TRBV2 and TRBJ1-1, with TRBD1 matching over 7 bases. Unmatched junction bases numbered 5, after V lost 8 bases and J lost 2 bases. The CDR3 totals 13 residues. Germline-derived CDR1 and CDR2 are SNHLY and FYNNEI. The CDR3 sequence is CASGGQLNTEAFF. The DNA for the CDR3 is TGTGCCAGCGGGGGACAGTTAAACACTGAAGCTTTCTTT.

The chain uses TRBV3-1 (or the pseudogene TRBV3-2) and TRBJ1-2, with D unclear. This CDR3 comprises 14 residues. The ends were cut back, 4 bases at V and 7 bases at J, with 16 bases in the middle. The germline CDR1 and CDR2 sequences are LGHDT and YNNKEL (reference sequence). DNA of the CDR3: TGTGCCAGCAGCCCCCCTTGTCGCGGGTGTGGCTACACCTTC. Translation gives CASSPPCRGCGYTF.

The chain is built from TRBV29-1 and TRBJ1-2; 7 positions agree with TRBD1. This CDR3 contains 11 residues. Trimming removed 6 bases from V and 5 bases from J; junction bases left unmatched: 3. The germline gives CDR1 SQVTM, CDR2 ANQGSEA. DNA for the CDR3: TGCAGCGTGGGGACAGAATATGGCTACACCTTC. It encodes CSVGTEYGYTF.

This clone was observed once. This chain connects TRBV2 to TRBJ1-2, with TRBD1 identical over 12 bases. This CDR3 has 14 residues. V lost 4 bases, J lost 7 bases, and 4 bases stayed unmatched. Looked up from germline, CDR1 is SNHLY and CDR2 is FYNNEI. CDR3 protein: CASSAGTGGLGYTF. The CDR3 DNA sequence: TGTGCCAGCAGTGCTGGGACAGGGGGCCTTGGCTACACCTTC.

V is TRBV27 and J is TRBJ1-5; D is possibly TRBD1 (6 bases). The V gene lost 6 bases and the J gene lost 3 bases, with 12 bases spanning the gap. The germline V gene has CDR1 MNHEY and CDR2 SMNVEV (reference sequence). This CDR3 is built from 14 residues. The CDR3 spells CASREAGANQPQHF. The CDR3 bases are TGTGCCAGCAGGGAAGCGGGGGCCAATCAGCCCCAGCATTTT.

The chain employs TRBV7-8 and TRBJ2-3; 11 bases map to TRBD1. Germline V lookup: CDR1 SGHVS, CDR2 FQNEAQ. V trimming: 3 bases; J trimming: 3 bases; junction bases outside the gene matches: 2. There are 15 residues in the CDR3. The DNA for the CDR3 is TGTGCCAGCAGCTTTGGACAGGGGGCAACAGATACGCAGTATTTT. It encodes CASSFGQGATDTQYF.